This T cell receptor beta chain was sequenced in a study of blood T cell repertoires in COVID-19. As for the study in general: Samples representing acute and convalescent COVID-19 were sourced from the United States, Italy and Spain. Sample material is recorded as cDNA or gDNA derived from T cells, B-cell-depleted T cells, or PBMCs.

This CDR3 spans 14 amino acids. Germline CDR1 LGHNT, CDR2 FRNRAP. The V and J ends lost 2 bases and 3 bases respectively, with 11 bases between them. Original analysis: Amplification with reference gene primers provided the estimates of nucleated cell counts. Data came from immunoSEQ multiplex PCR; TCRdb stores just in-frame clones and leaves some out. V and J calls and clone size follow that table, whereas D and trimming were derived from the DNA. Among about 87,000 clones, 70% to 85% were seen once, and the ten largest hold roughly 3.2%. The sequenced sample consisted of peripheral blood. This clonotype originated in a woman over 75 with COVID-19, enrolled during active disease. This chain joins TRBV12-5 and TRBJ2-7, with TRBD2 as a possible D gene (6 bases). Here the CDR3 DNA reads TGTGCTAGTGGTTTGACTAGCAGGAGCTACGAGCAGTACTTC. Its protein is CASGLTSRSYEQYF.